This entry features one TCR beta chain sequence. The data are from a study of blood T cell repertoires in COVID-19. Original processing notes: Reference gene primer amplification in the assay estimated nucleated cell counts. The method was immunoSEQ multiplex PCR; TCRdb's version includes in-frame clones alone and lacks a portion of them. The DNA was the basis for D and trimming; V, J and clone size are from that table. The sample shows 380,000 or so clones, about four fifths of them seen only once. Specimen: peripheral blood. This TCR derives from a human donor with acute or convalescent COVID-19. The donor label of this sample is uncertain.

Here the CDR3 reads CASSESGGGELFF. CDR3 in DNA: TGCGCCAGCAGTGAGTCTGGCGGGGGGGAGCTGTTTTTT. The V and J genes are TRBV10-1 and TRBJ2-2, with a tentative D call TRBD2 (5 bases). V lost 0 bases and J 8 bases, leaving 7 bases between the germline ends. CDR1 is WNHNN, CDR2 SYGVQD, per germline (reference sequence). The CDR3 totals 13 residues.